The source of this TCR beta chain is a study of vaccination effects on CD4 cells after COVID-19. This clone was counted between two and nine times. What it recognizes is unknown. Study outcomes and limitations: Substantial clonal contraction characterized both infection- and vaccine-induced clones late after vaccination. The study dataset contains few convalescent patients and includes no early post-infection timepoints.

Sequencing was preceded by expansion of antigen-specific CD4+ T cells with viral peptide pools in the ViraFEST assay. CD4+ T cell isolation took place after less than 13 days of culture. Absence of prior SARS-CoV-2 infection characterized the vaccine recipients, who showed negative nucleocapsid antibodies. Supplemented with around 11 IU/ml IL-2 and roughly 9.2 ug/ml peptides, two million PBMC per well were kept in culture. Cells had half their medium changed to IL-2 medium on days 3 and 7. The repertoire was sequenced with immunoSEQ multiplex PCR; TCRdb's copy has only in-frame clones and lacks some. Here the sample spans tens of thousands of clones, approximately 79% being singletons. This CDR3 has 15 residues. The germline V and J ends were trimmed by 1 base and 6 bases, with 14 bases remaining between them. Germline V gene lookup returns CDR1 SGHKS and CDR2 YYEKEE (reference sequence).

The source is a human donor who received a COVID-19 vaccine. The chain carries TRBV5-5 and TRBJ2-4; weak D call: TRBD2 (6 bases). Sequencing was performed on CD4+ T cells from PBMCs cultured with HCoV-OC43 spike peptides, taken before COVID-19 vaccination. Subset noted: HCoV-OC43 spike overlapping peptide pool stimulation. Here the CDR3 DNA reads TGTGCCAGCAGCTTGATACCGGGCGGGGCAAACATTCAGTACTTC. It codes for CASSLIPGGANIQYF.